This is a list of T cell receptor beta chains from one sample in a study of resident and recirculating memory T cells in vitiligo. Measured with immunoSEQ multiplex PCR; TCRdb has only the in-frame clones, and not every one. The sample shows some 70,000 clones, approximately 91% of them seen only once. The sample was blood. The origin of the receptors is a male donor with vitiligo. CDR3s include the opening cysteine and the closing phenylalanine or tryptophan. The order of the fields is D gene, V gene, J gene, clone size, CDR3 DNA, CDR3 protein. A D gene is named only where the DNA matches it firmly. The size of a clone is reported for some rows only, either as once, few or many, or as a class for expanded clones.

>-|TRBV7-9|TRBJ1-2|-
TGTGCCAGCAGCTCAGCGGCTACTAGGACGGGCTACACCTTC
CASSSAATRTGYTF
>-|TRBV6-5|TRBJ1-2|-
TGTGCCAGCAGTTACTCGAGACGGGGGAACTATGGCTACACCTTC
CASSYSRRGNYGYTF
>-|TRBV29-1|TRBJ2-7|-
TGCAGCGTGTCCGGGGACTTCTCAAGCTCCTACGAGCAGTACTTC
CSVSGDFSSSYEQYF
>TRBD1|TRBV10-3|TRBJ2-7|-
TGTGCCATCAGTTCCCCCGGGACAGGGGCCTACGAGCAGTACTTC
CAISSPGTGAYEQYF
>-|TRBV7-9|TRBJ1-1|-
TGTGCCAGCAGACAAGAACAGGGCCCTGAAGCTTTCTTT
CASRQEQGPEAFF
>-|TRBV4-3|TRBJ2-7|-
TGCGCCAGCAGCCGCGGGGCCTCATCCTACGAGCAGTACTTC
CASSRGASSYEQYF
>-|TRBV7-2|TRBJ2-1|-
TGTGCCAGCAGCTACCGAGGGGGATCCTACAATGAGCAGTTCTTC
CASSYRGGSYNEQFF
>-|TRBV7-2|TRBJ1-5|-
TGTGCCAGCAGCATAACGGGGACGGCCGGGGGGGGGCAGCCCCAGCATTTT
CASSITGTAGGGQPQHF
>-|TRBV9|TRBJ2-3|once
TGTGCCAGCAGCTTTGACTCCGCCGCAGATACGCAGTATTTT
CASSFDSAADTQYF
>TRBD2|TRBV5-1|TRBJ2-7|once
TGCGCCAGCAGCTCGATCAGCGGGGCTTCCTACGAGCAGTACTTC
CASSSISGASYEQYF
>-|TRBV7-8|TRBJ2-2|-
TGTGCCAGCAGCTTAGCCCGGACAGCGAACACCGGGGAGCTGTTTTTT
CASSLARTANTGELFF
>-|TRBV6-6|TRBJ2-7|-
TGTGCCAGCATTACTGGGTCGACTTTCTACGAGCAGTACTTC
CASITGSTFYEQYF
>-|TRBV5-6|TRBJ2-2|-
TGTGCCAGCAGCTTGTTATGGGGAGCCGACACCGGGGAGCTGTTTTTT
CASSLLWGADTGELFF
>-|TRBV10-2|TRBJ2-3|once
TGCGCCAGCAGTGAGCTTTTGACTAGCACAGATACGCAGTATTTT
CASSELLTSTDTQYF
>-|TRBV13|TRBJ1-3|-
TGTGCCAGCAGCTTAGGGGACAGCCTATATTTT
CASSLGDSLYF
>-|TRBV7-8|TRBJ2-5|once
TGTGCCAGCAGCTCGGACAGTGCGGAGACCCAGTACTTC
CASSSDSAETQYF
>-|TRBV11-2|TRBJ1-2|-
TGTGCCAGCAGCTTACAGGGATACCTCTATGGCTACACCTTC
CASSLQGYLYGYTF
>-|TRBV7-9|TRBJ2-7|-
TGTGCCAGCAGCTCAAGTGGGGCGACGAGCTCCTACGAGCAGTACTTC
CASSSSGATSSYEQYF
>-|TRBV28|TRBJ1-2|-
TGTGCCAGCAGACAGACAAAAAACTATGGCTACACCTTC
CASRQTKNYGYTF
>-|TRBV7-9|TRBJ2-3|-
TGTGCCAGCAGCCCCCATGTCGGGGGAGATACGCAGTATTTT
CASSPHVGGDTQYF
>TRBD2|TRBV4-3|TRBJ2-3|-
TGCGCCAGCAGCCAAGTTTCGGCAGCCCGGGGGGGTGCAGATACGCAGTATTTT
CASSQVSAARGGADTQYF
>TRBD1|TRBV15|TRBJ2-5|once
TGTGCCACCAGCAGGAACACGGGACAGCCTGGAGAGACCCAGTACTTC
CATSRNTGQPGETQYF
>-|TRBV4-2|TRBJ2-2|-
TGTGCCAGCAGCGGATGGGTAGCGGCCGACACCGGGGAGCTGTTTTTT
CASSGWVAADTGELFF
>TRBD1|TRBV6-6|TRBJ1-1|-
TGTGCCAGCACCAAACAGGGGGGGACTGAAGCTTTCTTT
CASTKQGGTEAFF
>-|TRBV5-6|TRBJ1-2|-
TGTGCCAGCAGCTTGGTGGTTCGACTGGCGCCGAGGGTGAGCGGCTACACCTTC
CASSLVVRLAPRVSGYTF
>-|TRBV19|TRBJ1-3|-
TGTGCCAGTAGTATTTTAACAGTTGGAAACACCATATATTTT
CASSILTVGNTIYF
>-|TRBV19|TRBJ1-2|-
TGTGCCAGTAGTATAGATCTTCCGGTGAGAGGAGCGGGCTACACCTTC
CASSIDLPVRGAGYTF
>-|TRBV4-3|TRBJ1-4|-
TGCGCCAGCAGCCCCCTTTCAGGGCTTAATGAAAAACTGTTTTTT
CASSPLSGLNEKLFF
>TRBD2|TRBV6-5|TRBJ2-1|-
TGTGCCAGCAGACTCACTAGCGGGGGGTACAATGAGCAGTTCTTC
CASRLTSGGYNEQFF
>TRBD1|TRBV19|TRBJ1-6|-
TGTGCCACCCGGGGACAGGCAAATTCACCCCTCCACTTT
CATRGQANSPLHF
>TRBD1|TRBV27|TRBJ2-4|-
TGTGCCAGCAGTTCGGGGGGACAGGGGTGGAACATTCAGTACTTC
CASSSGGQGWNIQYF
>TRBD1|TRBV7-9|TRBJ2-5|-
TGTGCCAGCAGCAGGGGGACAGGGTTGGAGACCCAGTACTTC
CASSRGTGLETQYF
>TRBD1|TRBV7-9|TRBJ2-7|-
TGTGCCAGCAGCGCACCCTCGACAGGGGAGTACGAGCAGTACTTC
CASSAPSTGEYEQYF
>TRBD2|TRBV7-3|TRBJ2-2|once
TGTGCCAGCAGGTCAGCGGGGACGAACACCGGGGAGCTGTTTTTT
CASRSAGTNTGELFF
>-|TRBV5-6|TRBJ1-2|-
TGTGCCAGCCGCCAGGGCGGAGAATCCTATGGCTACACCTTC
CASRQGGESYGYTF
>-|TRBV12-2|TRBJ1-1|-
TGTGCAAGTCGCTTAGTACAGGGTGACAGCACTGAAGCTTTCTTT
CASRLVQGDSTEAFF
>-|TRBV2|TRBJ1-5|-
TGTGCCAGCAGAGACCAGGGGCAGCCCCAGCATTTT
CASRDQGQPQHF